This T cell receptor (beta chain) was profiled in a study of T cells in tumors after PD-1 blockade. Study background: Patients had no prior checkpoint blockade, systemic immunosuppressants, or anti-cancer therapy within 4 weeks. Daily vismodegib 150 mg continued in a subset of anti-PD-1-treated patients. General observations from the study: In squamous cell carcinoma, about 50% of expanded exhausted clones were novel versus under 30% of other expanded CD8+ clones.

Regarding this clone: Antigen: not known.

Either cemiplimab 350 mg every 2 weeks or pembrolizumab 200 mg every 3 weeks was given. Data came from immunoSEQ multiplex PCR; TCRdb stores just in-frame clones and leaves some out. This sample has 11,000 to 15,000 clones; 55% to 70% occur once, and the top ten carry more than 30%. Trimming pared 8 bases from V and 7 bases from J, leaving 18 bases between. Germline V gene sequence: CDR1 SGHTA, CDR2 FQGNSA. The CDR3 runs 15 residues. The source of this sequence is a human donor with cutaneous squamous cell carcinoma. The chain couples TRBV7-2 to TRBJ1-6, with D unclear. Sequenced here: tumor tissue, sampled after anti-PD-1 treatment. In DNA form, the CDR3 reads TGTGCCAGCTCCCCGACACAGAACCAAAATTCACCCCTCCACTTT. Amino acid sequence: CASSPTQNQNSPLHF.